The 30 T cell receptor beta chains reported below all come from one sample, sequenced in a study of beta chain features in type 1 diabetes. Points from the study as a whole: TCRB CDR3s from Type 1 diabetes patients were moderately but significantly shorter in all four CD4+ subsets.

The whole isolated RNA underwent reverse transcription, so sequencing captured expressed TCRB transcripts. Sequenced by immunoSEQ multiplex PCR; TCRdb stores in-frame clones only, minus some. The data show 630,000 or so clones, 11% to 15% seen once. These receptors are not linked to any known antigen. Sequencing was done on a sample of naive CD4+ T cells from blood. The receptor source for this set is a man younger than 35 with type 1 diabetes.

CDR3 sequence (DNA): TGTGCCAGCAGCATCGGGGTAGGGAAAACCGAAGCTTTCTTT. Translating it yields CASSIGVGKTEAFF. The chain couples TRBV6-1 to TRBJ1-1; D is unresolved. The ends were cut back, 6 bases at V and 8 bases at J, with 19 bases in the middle. Per germline, CDR1 MNHNS and CDR2 SASEGT. There are 14 residues in the CDR3.

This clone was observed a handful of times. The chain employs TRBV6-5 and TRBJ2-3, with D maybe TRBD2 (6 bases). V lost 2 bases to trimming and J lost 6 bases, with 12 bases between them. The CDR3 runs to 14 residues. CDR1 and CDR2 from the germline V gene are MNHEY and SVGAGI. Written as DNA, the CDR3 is TGTGCCAGCAGTTACGGGGGGATTGCGGATACGCAGTATTTT. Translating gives CASSYGGIADTQYF.

This CDR3 reads CASSLSGRETRSFQYF. The CDR3 DNA sequence: TGTGCCAGCAGCCTCTCTGGGAGGGAGACTAGAAGCTTTCAGTACTTC. The rearrangement joins TRBV28 to TRBJ2-4; 7 nucleotides align to TRBD2. The CDR3 has 16 residues. Germline V gives CDR1 MDHEN, CDR2 SYDVKM. The V and J ends lost 6 bases and 11 bases, in that order; junction bases with no gene match: 19. The full variable domain, with the rest looked up from reference TRBV28 and TRBJ2-4, is DVKVTQSSRYLVKRTGEKVFLECVQDMDHENMFWYRQDPGLGLRLIYFSYDVKMKEKGDIPEGYSVSREKKERFSLILESASTNQTSMYLCASSLSGRETRSFQYFGAGTRLSVL.

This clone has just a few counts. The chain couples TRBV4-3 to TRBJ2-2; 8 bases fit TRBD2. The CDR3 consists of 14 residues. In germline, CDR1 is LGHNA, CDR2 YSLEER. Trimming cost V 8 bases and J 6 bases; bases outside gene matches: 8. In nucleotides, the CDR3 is TGCGCCAGCTCGGGAGGGGGATCCGCCGGGGAGCTGTTTTTT. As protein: CASSGGGSAGELFF.

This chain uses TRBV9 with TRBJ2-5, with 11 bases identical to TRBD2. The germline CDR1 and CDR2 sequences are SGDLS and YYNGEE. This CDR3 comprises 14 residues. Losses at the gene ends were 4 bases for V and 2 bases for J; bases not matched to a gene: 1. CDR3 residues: CASSWTSGQETQYF. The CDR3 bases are TGTGCCAGCAGCTGGACTAGCGGGCAAGAGACCCAGTACTTC.

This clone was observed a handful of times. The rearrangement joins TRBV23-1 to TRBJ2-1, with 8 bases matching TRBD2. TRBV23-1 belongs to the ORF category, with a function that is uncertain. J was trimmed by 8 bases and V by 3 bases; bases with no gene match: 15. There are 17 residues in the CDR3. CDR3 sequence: CASSHRNQSGSRDEQFF. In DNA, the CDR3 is TGCGCCAGCAGTCACAGGAACCAGAGCGGGAGCAGGGATGAGCAGTTCTTC.

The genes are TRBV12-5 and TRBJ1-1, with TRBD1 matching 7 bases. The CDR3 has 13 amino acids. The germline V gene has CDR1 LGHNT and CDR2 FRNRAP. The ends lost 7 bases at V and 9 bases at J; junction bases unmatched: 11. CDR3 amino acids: CASATWDSSQAFF. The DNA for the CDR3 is TGTGCTAGTGCCACTTGGGACAGTTCTCAAGCTTTCTTT.

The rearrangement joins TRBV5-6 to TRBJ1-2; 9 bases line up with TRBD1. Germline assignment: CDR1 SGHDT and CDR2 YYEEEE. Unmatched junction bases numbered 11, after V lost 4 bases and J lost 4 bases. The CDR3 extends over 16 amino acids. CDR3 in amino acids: CASSVLGTGRIYGYTF. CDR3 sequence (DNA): TGTGCCAGCAGCGTGTTAGGGACAGGGAGAATCTATGGCTACACCTTC.

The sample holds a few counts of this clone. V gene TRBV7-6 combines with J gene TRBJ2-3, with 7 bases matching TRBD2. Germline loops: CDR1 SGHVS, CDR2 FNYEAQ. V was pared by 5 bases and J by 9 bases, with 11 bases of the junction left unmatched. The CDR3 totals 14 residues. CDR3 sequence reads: CASSPRGSGPTQYF. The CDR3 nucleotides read TGTGCCAGCAGCCCCCGGGGTAGCGGGCCGACGCAGTATTTT.

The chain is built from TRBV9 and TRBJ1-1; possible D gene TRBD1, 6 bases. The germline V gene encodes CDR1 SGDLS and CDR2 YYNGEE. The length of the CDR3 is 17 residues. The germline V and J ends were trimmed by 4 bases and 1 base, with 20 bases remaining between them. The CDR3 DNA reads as TGTGCCAGCAGCCCCTACGGACAGCCTACTCGGAACACTGAAGCTTTCTTT. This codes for CASSPYGQPTRNTEAFF.

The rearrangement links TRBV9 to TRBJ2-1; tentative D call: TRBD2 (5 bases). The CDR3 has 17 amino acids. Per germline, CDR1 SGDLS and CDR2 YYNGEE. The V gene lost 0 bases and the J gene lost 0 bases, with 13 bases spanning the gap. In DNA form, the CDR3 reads TGTGCCAGCAGCGTAGCTTGGGCTAGCAACTCCTACAATGAGCAGTTCTTC. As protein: CASSVAWASNSYNEQFF.

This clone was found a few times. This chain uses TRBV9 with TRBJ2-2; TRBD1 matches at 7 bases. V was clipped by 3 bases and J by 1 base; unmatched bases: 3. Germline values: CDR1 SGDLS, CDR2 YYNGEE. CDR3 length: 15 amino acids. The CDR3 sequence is CASSARTGNTGELFF. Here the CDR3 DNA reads TGTGCCAGCAGCGCTAGGACAGGGAACACCGGGGAGCTGTTTTTT.

The CDR3 loop reads CASSQLRGRAASTDTQYF. The CDR3 DNA sequence: TGTGCCAGCAGCCAGCTGCGCGGGAGGGCCGCGAGCACAGATACGCAGTATTTT. The chain is built from TRBV13 and TRBJ2-3; 9 bases match TRBD2. Germline V CDR1 and CDR2: PRHDT, FYEKMQ (reference sequence). The CDR3 loop spans 18 amino acids. Losses at the gene ends were 5 bases for V and 0 bases for J; bases not matched to a gene: 12.

The CDR3 region is CASSLGQRNTGELFF. Here the CDR3 DNA reads TGTGCCAGCTCACTAGGACAGAGGAACACCGGGGAGCTGTTTTTT. The chain has TRBV18 and TRBJ2-2, with D maybe TRBD1 (6 bases). The CDR3 runs to 15 residues. V was clipped by 4 bases and J by 1 base, with 10 bases between them. Germline-derived CDR1 and CDR2 are KGHSH and LQKENI.

CDR3 nucleotide sequence: TGTGCCTCCTCCTTTACAGGGCTAAGCACCGGGGAGCTGTTTTTT. Encoded protein: CASSFTGLSTGELFF. V usage is TRBV7-9 and J usage is TRBJ2-2; weak D call: TRBD1 (6 bases). CDR3 size: 15 residues. The V end was cut by 11 bases, the J end by 4 bases, with 20 bases between. Per the germline V gene, CDR1 is SEHNR and CDR2 is FQNEAQ (reference sequence).

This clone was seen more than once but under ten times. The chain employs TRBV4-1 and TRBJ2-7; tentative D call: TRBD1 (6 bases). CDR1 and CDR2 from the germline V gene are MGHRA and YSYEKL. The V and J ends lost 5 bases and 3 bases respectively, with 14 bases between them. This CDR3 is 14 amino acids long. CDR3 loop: CASSSGQLGYEQYF. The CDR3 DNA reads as TGCGCCAGCAGCTCAGGACAGTTGGGCTACGAGCAGTACTTC.

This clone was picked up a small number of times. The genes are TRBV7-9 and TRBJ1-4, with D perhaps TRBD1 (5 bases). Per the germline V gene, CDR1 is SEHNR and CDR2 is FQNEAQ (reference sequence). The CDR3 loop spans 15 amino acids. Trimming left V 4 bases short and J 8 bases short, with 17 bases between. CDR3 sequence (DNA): TGTGCCAGCAGCTACCGACAGTCATCTTCGGAAAAACTGTTTTTT. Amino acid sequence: CASSYRQSSSEKLFF.

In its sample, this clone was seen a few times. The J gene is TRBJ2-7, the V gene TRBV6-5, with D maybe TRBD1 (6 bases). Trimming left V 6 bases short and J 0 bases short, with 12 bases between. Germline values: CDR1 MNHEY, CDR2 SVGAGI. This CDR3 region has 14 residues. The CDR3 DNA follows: TGTGCCAGCAGCAAGACAGGCCTCTCCTACGAGCAGTACTTC. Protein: CASSKTGLSYEQYF.

CDR3 sequence reads: CASSSYSGSGELFF. The DNA for the CDR3 is TGTGCCAGCAGCTCCTATTCGGGGTCCGGGGAGCTGTTTTTT. The chain employs TRBV7-2 and TRBJ2-2, with a tentative D call TRBD2 (5 bases). Looked up from germline, CDR1 is SGHTA and CDR2 is FQGNSA. V was pared by 4 bases and J by 6 bases, with 12 bases between. The CDR3 spans 14 residues.

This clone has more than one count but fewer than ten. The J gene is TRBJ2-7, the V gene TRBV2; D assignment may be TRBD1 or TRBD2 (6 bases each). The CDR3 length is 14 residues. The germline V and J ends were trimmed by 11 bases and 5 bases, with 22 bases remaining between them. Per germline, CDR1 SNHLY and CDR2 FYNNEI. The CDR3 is CASNLEQGGNEQYF. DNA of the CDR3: TGTGCCTCCAACTTGGAACAGGGAGGCAACGAGCAGTACTTC.

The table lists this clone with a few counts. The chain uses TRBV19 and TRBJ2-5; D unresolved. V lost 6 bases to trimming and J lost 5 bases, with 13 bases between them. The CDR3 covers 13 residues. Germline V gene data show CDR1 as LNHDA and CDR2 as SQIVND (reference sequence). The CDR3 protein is CASSEVGLETQYF. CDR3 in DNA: TGTGCCAGTAGCGAAGTAGGTTTGGAGACCCAGTACTTC. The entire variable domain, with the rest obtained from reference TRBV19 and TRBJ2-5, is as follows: DGGITQSPKYLFRKEGQNVTLSCEQNLNHDAMYWYRQDPGQGLRLIYYSQIVNDFQKGDIAEGYSVSREKKESFPLTVTSAQKNPTAFYLCASSEVGLETQYFGPGTRLLVL.

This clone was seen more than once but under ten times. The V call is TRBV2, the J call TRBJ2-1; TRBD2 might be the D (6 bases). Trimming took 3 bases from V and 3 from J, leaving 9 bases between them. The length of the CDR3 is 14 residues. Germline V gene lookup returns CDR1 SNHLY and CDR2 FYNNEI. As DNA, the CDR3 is TGTGCCAGCAGTGAGGAGGGTGGCTACAATGAGCAGTTCTTC. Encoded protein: CASSEEGGYNEQFF.

This chain's CDR3 is CASSSLASGDHYEQYF. The DNA of the CDR3 is TGTGCCAGCAGTTCCCTTGCTAGCGGGGACCACTACGAGCAGTACTTC. The genes are TRBV6-5 and TRBJ2-7, with 9 bases identical to TRBD2. CDR3 length: 16 amino acids. CDR1 and CDR2 from the germline V gene are MNHEY and SVGAGI. The junction had 10 bases not matched to a gene; V was cut back by 4 bases and J by 3 bases.

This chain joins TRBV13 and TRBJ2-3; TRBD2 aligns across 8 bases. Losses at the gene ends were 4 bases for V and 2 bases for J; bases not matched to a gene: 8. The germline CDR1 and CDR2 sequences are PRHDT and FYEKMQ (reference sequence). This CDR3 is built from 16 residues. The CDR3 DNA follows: TGTGCCAGCAGCTCCTGGGGCGGGAGGAACACAGATACGCAGTATTTT. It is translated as CASSSWGGRNTDTQYF.

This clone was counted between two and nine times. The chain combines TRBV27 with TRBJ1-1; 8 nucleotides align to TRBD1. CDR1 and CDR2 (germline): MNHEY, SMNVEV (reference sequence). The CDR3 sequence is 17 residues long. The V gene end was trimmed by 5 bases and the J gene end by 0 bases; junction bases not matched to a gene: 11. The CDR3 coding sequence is TGTGCCAGCAGTCCTGGGACAGGCATTGCCGTGAACACTGAAGCTTTCTTT. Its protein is CASSPGTGIAVNTEAFF.

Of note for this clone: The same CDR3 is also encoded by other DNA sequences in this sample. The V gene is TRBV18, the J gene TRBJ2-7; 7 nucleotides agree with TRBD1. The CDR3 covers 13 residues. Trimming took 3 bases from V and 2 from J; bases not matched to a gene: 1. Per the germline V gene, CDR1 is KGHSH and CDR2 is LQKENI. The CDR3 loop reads CASSPDRAYEQYF. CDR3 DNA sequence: TGTGCCAGCTCACCTGACAGGGCCTACGAGCAGTACTTC. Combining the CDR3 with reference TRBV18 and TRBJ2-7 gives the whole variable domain NAGVMQNPRHLVRRRGQEARLRCSPMKGHSHVYWYRQLPEEGLKFMVYLQKENIIDESGMPKERFSAEFPKEGPSILRIQQVVRGDSAAYFCASSPDRAYEQYFGPGTRLTVT.

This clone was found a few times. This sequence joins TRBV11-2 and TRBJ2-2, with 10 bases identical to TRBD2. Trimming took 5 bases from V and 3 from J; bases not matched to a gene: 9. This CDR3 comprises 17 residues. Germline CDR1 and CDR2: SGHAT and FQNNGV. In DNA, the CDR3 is TGTGCCAGCAGCCCCCGGGTAGCGGGGGGTTACACCGGGGAGCTGTTTTTT. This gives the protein CASSPRVAGGYTGELFF.

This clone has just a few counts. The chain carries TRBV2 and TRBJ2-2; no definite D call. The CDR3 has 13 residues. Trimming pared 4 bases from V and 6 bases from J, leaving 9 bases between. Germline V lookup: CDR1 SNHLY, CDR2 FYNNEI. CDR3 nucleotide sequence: TGTGCCAGCAGTGTTGATATACCCGGGGAGCTGTTTTTT. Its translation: CASSVDIPGELFF. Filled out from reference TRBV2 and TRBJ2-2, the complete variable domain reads EPEVTQTPSHQVTQMGQEVILRCVPISNHLYFYWYRQILGQKVEFLVSFYNNEISEKSEIFDDQFSVERPDGSNFTLKIRSTKLEDSAMYFCASSVDIPGELFFGEGSRLTVL.

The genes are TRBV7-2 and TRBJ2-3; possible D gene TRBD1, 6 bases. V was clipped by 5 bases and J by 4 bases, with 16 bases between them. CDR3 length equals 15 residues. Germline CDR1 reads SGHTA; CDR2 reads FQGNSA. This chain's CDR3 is CASSRGGGAPDTQYF. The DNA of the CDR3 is TGTGCCAGCAGCCGTGGTGGGGGCGCTCCAGATACGCAGTATTTT.

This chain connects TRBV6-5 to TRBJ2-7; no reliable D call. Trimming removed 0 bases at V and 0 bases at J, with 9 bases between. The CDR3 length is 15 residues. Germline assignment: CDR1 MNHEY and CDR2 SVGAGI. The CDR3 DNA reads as TGTGCCAGCAGTTACTCGGCGTTGAGCTCCTACGAGCAGTACTTC. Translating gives CASSYSALSSYEQYF.